This T cell receptor beta chain is from a study of T cells in Graves' hyperthyroidism and ophthalmopathy. At the level of the study: At initial diagnosis, before any treatment had begun, peripheral blood was obtained.

Germline trimming cut 10 bases from V and 6 bases from J; bases unmatched to any gene: 9. CDR1 SEHNR and CDR2 FQNEAQ come from the germline V gene (reference sequence). The CDR3 totals 13 residues. TCR beta CDR3 region amplification was performed from RNA transcripts. In the first-round RT-PCR of the TCR CDR3, the HTBI primer set was used. TCRdb re-called the multiplex PCR reads with MiXCR, one entry per CDR3 protein. The sample shows approximately 400,000 distinct CDR3 sequences, less than 15% of them seen only once. It was uncontrolled infection, other autoimmune disease, pregnancy or lactation that excluded patients. This clonotype was observed many times. Its antigen is undetermined. Points from the study as a whole: A 13 V-J model separated ophthalmopathy from stable hyperthyroidism. Progression to ophthalmopathy was predicted a median of about six months early.

The rearrangement links TRBV7-9 to TRBJ2-5, with 9 bases lining up with TRBD2. The receptor was derived from a man aged 25 to 40 with Graves' hyperthyroidism that later progressed to Graves' ophthalmopathy. The sequenced material came from blood. The CDR3, as DNA: TGTGCCATGGTCCCGCTAGCGGGGCAGACCCAGTACTTC. It yields the protein CAMVPLAGQTQYF.